A single sample is the source of the 18 T cell receptor beta chains below, sequenced in a study of T cell repertoires in cytomegalovirus infection. Each CDR3 protein is one row after TCRdb ran MiXCR on the reads. The sample lists about 360,000 distinct CDR3 sequences, 15% to 20% occurring once. Sequencing used PBMCs. Receptor source: a human donor in good health (CMV status not recorded). Some clones in this sample may be carry-over from other donors' samples.

This clonotype occurred a few times. J is TRBJ1-2 and V is TRBV7-2; tentative D call: TRBD1 (5 bases). Germline V gives CDR1 SGHTA, CDR2 FQGNSA. V was shortened by 6 bases and J by 5 bases, with 19 bases between the two germline ends. The CDR3 has 15 amino acids. CDR3 sequence reads: CASSQDIQRPYGYTF. The CDR3 coding sequence is TGTGCCAGCAGTCAGGACATACAGAGACCTTATGGCTACACCTTC.

This clonotype was seen many times. The CDR3: CASSAGASYGYTF. The CDR3 nucleotides are TGTGCCAGCAGCGCGGGGGCCAGCTATGGCTACACCTTC. The chain has TRBV7-2 and TRBJ1-2, with a tentative D call TRBD1 (6 bases). V lost 5 bases to trimming and J lost 4 bases, with 11 bases between them. This CDR3 region has 13 residues. The germline gives CDR1 SGHTA, CDR2 FQGNSA. Full variable domain (missing parts from reference TRBV7-2 and TRBJ1-2): GAGVSQSPSNKVTEKGKDVELRCDPISGHTALYWYRQSLGQGLEFLIYFQGNSAPDKSGLPSDRFSAERTGGSVSTLTIQRTQQEDSAVYLCASSAGASYGYTFGSGTRLTVV.

V gene TRBV7-9 combines with J gene TRBJ1-2, with unresolved D. CDR3 length: 12 amino acids. V dropped 3 bases and J dropped 9 bases, with 11 bases sitting between them. The germline CDR1 and CDR2 sequences are SEHNR and FQNEAQ (reference sequence). In nucleotides, the CDR3 is TGTGCCAGCAGCTTCGGGGATCTCCGCTACACCTTC. It translates to CASSFGDLRYTF.

The chain recombines TRBV28 with TRBJ1-1; D may be TRBD1 (5 bases). This CDR3 has 12 residues. Per germline, CDR1 MDHEN and CDR2 SYDVKM. V was clipped by 3 bases and J by 10 bases, with 12 bases between them. The CDR3 coding sequence is TGTGCCAGCAGTTTTGGGGGTGAAGGAGCTTTCTTT. This codes for CASSFGGEGAFF.

The table lists this clonotype with a few counts. V and J are TRBV7-2 and TRBJ1-4, with D possibly TRBD1 on 6 matching bases. There are 14 residues in the CDR3. Germline V CDR1 and CDR2: SGHTA, FQGNSA. V was cut by 1 base and J by 8 bases, with 11 bases left in between. The CDR3: CASSLVQGSEKLFF. The DNA of the CDR3 is TGTGCCAGCAGCTTAGTTCAGGGGTCCGAAAAACTGTTTTTT.

This clonotype was seen at least ten times. V is TRBV7-8 and J is TRBJ2-3; TRBD2 matches at 11 bases. This CDR3 spans 15 amino acids. Trimming at V came to 4 bases and at J to 8 bases, leaving 8 bases not matched to a gene. Germline loops: CDR1 SGHVS, CDR2 FQNEAQ. This CDR3 is CASSSLLSGRATQYF. CDR3 DNA: TGTGCCAGCAGCTCGCTACTTAGCGGGAGGGCTACGCAGTATTTT.

This clonotype was picked up many times. V is TRBV12-3 or TRBV12-4 and J is TRBJ2-7, with TRBD2 identical over 13 bases. The CDR3 covers 18 residues. V was pared by 6 bases and J by 2 bases, with 13 bases of the junction left unmatched. The CDR3 DNA is TGTGCCAGCAGCGACGGACTAGCGGGGGTCCTCCAGGCCTACGAGCAGTACTTC. As protein: CASSDGLAGVLQAYEQYF.

The V gene is TRBV7-9, the J gene TRBJ1-2; D may be TRBD1 (6 bases). Germline CDR1 reads SEHNR; CDR2 reads FQNEAQ (reference sequence). The CDR3 runs 12 residues. The V and J ends lost 5 bases and 5 bases respectively, with 9 bases between them. CDR3 sequence: CASSRTDYGYTF. The CDR3 DNA reads TGTGCCAGCAGCCGGACAGATTATGGCTACACCTTC.

This clonotype has more than one count but fewer than ten. The chain is built from TRBV29-1 and TRBJ2-6, with 9 bases identical to TRBD2. The germline CDR1 and CDR2 sequences are SQVTM and ANQGSEA. Trimming cost V 4 bases and J 2 bases; bases outside gene matches: 3. CDR3 size: 15 residues. CDR3 in DNA: TGCAGCGTTGTCGCTAGCGGGGCTGGGGCCAACGTCCTGACTTTC. Protein sequence: CSVVASGAGANVLTF.

The chain links TRBV20-1 to TRBJ2-5; weak D call: TRBD2 (5 bases). Germline V gene data show CDR1 as DFQATT and CDR2 as SNEGSKA (reference sequence). The ends were cut back, 6 bases at V and 3 bases at J, with 20 bases in the middle. This CDR3 has 15 amino acids. CDR3 amino acids: CSAGQAGGRKETQYF. Here the CDR3 DNA reads TGCAGTGCCGGGCAGGCGGGTGGGCGAAAAGAGACCCAGTACTTC.

The CDR3 is CASSLWGAEETQYF. CDR3 coding DNA: TGTGCCAGCAGTTTATGGGGGGCCGAAGAGACCCAGTACTTC. The rearrangement uses TRBV28 and TRBJ2-5; a possible D gene is TRBD1 (6 bases). The germline V gene encodes CDR1 MDHEN and CDR2 SYDVKM. The germline V and J ends were trimmed by 0 bases and 3 bases, with 8 bases remaining between them. The CDR3 is 14 amino acids.

The chain uses TRBV2 and TRBJ2-1; no clear D. Trimming removed 10 bases at V and 6 bases at J, with 7 bases between. CDR3 length equals 10 residues. The germline V gene has CDR1 SNHLY and CDR2 FYNNEI. CDR3 sequence reads: CATAPNEQFF. The DNA for the CDR3 is TGTGCCACCGCTCCCAATGAGCAGTTCTTC.

This rearrangement joins TRBV7-2 to TRBJ1-6; TRBD1 might be the D (5 bases). Per germline, CDR1 SGHTA and CDR2 FQGNSA. Trimming pared 5 bases from V and 6 bases from J, leaving 14 bases between. The length of the CDR3 is 15 residues. The CDR3 nucleotides are TGTGCCAGCAGCCCGTCGGGGGGGGGTAATTCACCCCTCCACTTT. It encodes CASSPSGGGNSPLHF. Filled out from reference TRBV7-2 and TRBJ1-6, the complete variable domain reads GAGVSQSPSNKVTEKGKDVELRCDPISGHTALYWYRQSLGQGLEFLIYFQGNSAPDKSGLPSDRFSAERTGGSVSTLTIQRTQQEDSAVYLCASSPSGGGNSPLHFGNGTRLTVT.

The table lists this clonotype with a few counts. The J gene is TRBJ1-6, the V gene TRBV6-1; tentatively, D is TRBD1 (6 bases). Trimming took 2 bases from V and 7 from J, leaving 15 bases between them. The CDR3 runs 16 residues. Germline V lookup: CDR1 MNHNS, CDR2 SASEGT. The CDR3 coding sequence is TGTGCCAGCAGTGAAAAAGGGACATCTCGGAATTCACCCCTCCACTTT. It specifies CASSEKGTSRNSPLHF.

The chain employs TRBV6-5 and TRBJ1-5; TRBD1 might be the D (6 bases). The CDR3 has 15 amino acids. Germline V gene data show CDR1 as MNHEY and CDR2 as SVGAGI. V was cut by 5 bases and J by 3 bases, with 14 bases left in between. In DNA, the CDR3 is TGTGCCAGCAGTCCTGCGGACAGCACCAATCAGCCCCAGCATTTT. Translation: CASSPADSTNQPQHF.

This clonotype appeared a few times. The V gene is TRBV10-3, the J gene TRBJ2-1; the D gene is possibly TRBD2 (6 bases). This CDR3 comprises 13 residues. Germline lookup yields CDR1 ENHRY and CDR2 SYGVKD. Trimming shortened V by 8 bases and J by 7 bases, and 15 bases separated the two germline ends. In DNA form, the CDR3 reads TGTGCCATCGGGGACTCCCCGGGTAATGAGCAGTTCTTC. Its translation: CAIGDSPGNEQFF.

The chain uses TRBV12-3 or TRBV12-4 and TRBJ2-1, with TRBD1 as a possible D gene (5 bases). Trimming removed 4 bases at V and 8 bases at J, with 15 bases between. The CDR3 runs to 14 residues. The CDR3 DNA reads as TGTGCCAGCAGTTCCCCCCCAGGGCTCGATGAGCAGTTCTTC. Translating it yields CASSSPPGLDEQFF.

The chain has TRBV4-2 and TRBJ2-3, with D perhaps TRBD1 or TRBD2 (5 bases each). Trimming shortened V by 3 bases and J by 6 bases, and 25 bases separated the two germline ends. The CDR3 has 18 amino acids. Looked up from germline, CDR1 is LGHNA and CDR2 is YNFKEQ. The chain's CDR3 is CASSQGGGGNDEGDTQYF. The CDR3 nucleotides read TGTGCCAGCAGCCAGGGTGGCGGTGGAAACGACGAGGGGGATACGCAGTATTTT.